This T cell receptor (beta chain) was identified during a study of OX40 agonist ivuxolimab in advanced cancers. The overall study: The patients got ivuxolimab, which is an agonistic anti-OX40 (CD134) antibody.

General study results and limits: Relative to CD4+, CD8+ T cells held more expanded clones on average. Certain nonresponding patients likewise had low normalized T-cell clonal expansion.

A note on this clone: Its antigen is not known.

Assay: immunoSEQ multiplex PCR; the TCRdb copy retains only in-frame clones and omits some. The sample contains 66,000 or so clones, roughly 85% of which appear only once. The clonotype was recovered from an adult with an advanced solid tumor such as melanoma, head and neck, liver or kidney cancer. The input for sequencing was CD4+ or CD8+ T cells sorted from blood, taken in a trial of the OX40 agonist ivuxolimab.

The chain's CDR3 is CASSSTGENQPQHF. DNA of the CDR3: TGTGCCAGCAGCTCTACAGGGGAAAACCAGCCCCAGCATTTT. This chain uses TRBV7-8 with TRBJ1-5; 7 bases map to TRBD1. Losses at the gene ends were 4 bases for V and 7 bases for J; bases not matched to a gene: 7. The CDR3 is 14 amino acids. Germline V gene data show CDR1 as SGHVS and CDR2 as FQNEAQ.